The source of this T cell receptor (beta chain) is a study of T cells in localized non-small cell lung cancer. The CDR3 covers 14 residues. The germline V gene encodes CDR1 WSHSY and CDR2 SAAADI. V dropped 0 bases and J dropped 6 bases, with 8 bases sitting between them. The repertoire was sequenced with immunoSEQ multiplex PCR; TCRdb's copy has only in-frame clones and lacks some. This table has approximately 24,000 clones, about 89% appearing once. Findings of the study overall: Out of the top 100 tumor clones, a median roughly 50 were seen in adjacent lung. The greatest T cell clonality was found in uninvolved adjacent lung (higher than in tumor).

This clone was counted once. The antigen is undetermined. The input for sequencing was peripheral blood, taken before any cancer treatment. This sequence was found in a man aged 35-69 years with stage I squamous cell lung carcinoma. The V gene is TRBV10-2, the J gene TRBJ1-4, with a weak D call TRBD1 (5 bases). The CDR3 region is CASSESGPDEKLFF. The CDR3 DNA sequence: TGCGCCAGCAGTGAGTCGGGGCCAGATGAAAAACTGTTTTTT.